What follows is one T cell receptor beta chain and its context. As yet, its antigen is unknown. Using immunoSEQ multiplex PCR, the repertoire was profiled, and TCRdb retains in-frame clones only, with some absent. This table holds about 3,800 clones, approximately 80% found once. This sample stems from a study of T cell clonotyping in hematopoietic cell transplantation. Study-wide points: Pathologically expanded recipient clonotypes increased progressively from day 30 to day 180 as diversity fell. No sorting was done, leaving CD4 and CD8 contributions mixed. At the given depth, recipient repertoires were over 97% de novo clonotypes.

Germline lookup yields CDR1 MNHEY and CDR2 SMNVEV (reference sequence). V lost 6 bases and J lost 7, with 25 bases in between. This CDR3 is 17 amino acids long. The chain joins TRBV27 to TRBJ2-1; D is uncertain. The source was peripheral blood mononuclear cells, collected 100 days after allogeneic stem cell transplant. The receptor was derived from a male patient aged 50 to 60 who had an allogeneic stem cell transplant from an unrelated donor, so the T cells may come from the graft donor. Some clones in this sample may be carry-over from other donors' samples. This chain's CDR3 is CASRKLKDQTVGNEQFF. DNA of the CDR3: TGTGCCAGCAGAAAACTGAAGGACCAGACCGTGGGAAATGAGCAGTTCTTC.